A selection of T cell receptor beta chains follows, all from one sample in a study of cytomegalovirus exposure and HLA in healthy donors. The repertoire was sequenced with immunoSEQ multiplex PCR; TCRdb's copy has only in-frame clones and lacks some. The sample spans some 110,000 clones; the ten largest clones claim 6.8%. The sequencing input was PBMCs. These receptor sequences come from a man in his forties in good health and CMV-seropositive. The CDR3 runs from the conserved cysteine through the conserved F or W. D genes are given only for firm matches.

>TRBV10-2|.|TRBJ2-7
CASTGMRDSLYEQYF
TGCGCCAGCACAGGAATGAGGGACTCCCTCTACGAGCAGTACTTC
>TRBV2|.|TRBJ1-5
CASSFSHSNQPQHF
TGTGCCAGCAGTTTCAGTCATAGCAATCAGCCCCAGCATTTT
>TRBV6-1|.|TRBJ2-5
CASTHGGSETQYF
TGTGCCAGCACCCACGGAGGGTCAGAGACCCAGTACTTC
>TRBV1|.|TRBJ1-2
CTSSQGCVVYGYTF
TGCACCAGCAGCCAAGGGTGCGTAGTCTATGGCTACACCTTC
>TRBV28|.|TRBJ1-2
CASSLRRDFYGYTF
TGTGCCAGCAGTTTAAGGAGGGACTTCTATGGCTACACCTTC
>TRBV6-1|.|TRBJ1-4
CASSDSWAGEKLFF
TGTGCCAGCAGTGATTCGTGGGCAGGGGAAAAACTGTTTTTT
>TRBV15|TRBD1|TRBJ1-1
CATSPSTGVNTEAFF
TGTGCCACCAGCCCCTCGACAGGGGTGAACACTGAAGCTTTCTTT
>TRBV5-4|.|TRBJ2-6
CASSLAGGLSGANVLTF
TGTGCCAGCAGCTTGGCCGGGGGGCTCTCTGGGGCCAACGTCCTGACTTTC
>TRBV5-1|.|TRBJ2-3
CASSPDTTSTDTQYF
TGCGCCAGCAGTCCTGACACAACTAGCACAGATACGCAGTATTTT
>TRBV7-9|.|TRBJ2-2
CASSLGGGITGELFF
TGTGCCAGCAGCTTAGGCGGTGGTATTACCGGGGAGCTGTTTTTT
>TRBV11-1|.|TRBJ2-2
CASSPRLRDGELFF
TGTGCCAGCAGCCCCCGACTTCGGGACGGGGAGCTGTTTTTT
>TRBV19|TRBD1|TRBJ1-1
CASNAGQGAIEAFF
TGTGCCAGTAATGCGGGCCAGGGGGCTATTGAAGCTTTCTTT
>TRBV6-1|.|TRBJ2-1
CASSSVTSSYNEQFF
TGTGCCAGTTCTAGCGTCACGAGCTCCTACAATGAGCAGTTCTTC
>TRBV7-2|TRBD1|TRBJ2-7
CASRPGQGEYEQYF
TGTGCCAGCAGACCCGGACAGGGGGAGTACGAGCAGTACTTC
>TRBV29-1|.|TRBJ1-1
CSVGHGMPAEAFF
TGCAGCGTTGGACACGGAATGCCGGCTGAAGCTTTCTTT
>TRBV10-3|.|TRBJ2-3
CAINEDTQYF
TGTGCCATCAACGAGGATACGCAGTATTTT
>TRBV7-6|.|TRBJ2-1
CASSLAGASSSYNEQFF
TGTGCCAGCAGCTTAGCTGGTGCGTCAAGCTCCTACAATGAGCAGTTCTTC